What follows is one T cell receptor (beta chain) and its context. What it binds is not known. TCRdb reprocessed the 5' RACE reads, keeping one entry per CDR3 protein, no DNA. The sample's table shows roughly 180,000 distinct CDR3 sequences. The sample belongs to a study of T cells expressing NK-cell markers. This CDR3 is 14 amino acids long. Germline V lookup: CDR1 DFQATT, CDR2 SNEGSKA (reference sequence). Study-level results: Once again these clonotypes came out on top in the CD3+CD56-NKG2C+ fraction of several donors.

V gene TRBV20-1 combines with J gene TRBJ2-7; TCRdb names TRBD1, which stays unverified in the absence of DNA. The specimen was blood T cells: a sorted CD56 or NKG2C T cell subset, CD4+ or CD8+ T cells, or bulk PBMC T cells (not recorded which). The source is a man between 18 and 69 years old in good health. CDR3 sequence reads: CSARSPLRIDEQYF.